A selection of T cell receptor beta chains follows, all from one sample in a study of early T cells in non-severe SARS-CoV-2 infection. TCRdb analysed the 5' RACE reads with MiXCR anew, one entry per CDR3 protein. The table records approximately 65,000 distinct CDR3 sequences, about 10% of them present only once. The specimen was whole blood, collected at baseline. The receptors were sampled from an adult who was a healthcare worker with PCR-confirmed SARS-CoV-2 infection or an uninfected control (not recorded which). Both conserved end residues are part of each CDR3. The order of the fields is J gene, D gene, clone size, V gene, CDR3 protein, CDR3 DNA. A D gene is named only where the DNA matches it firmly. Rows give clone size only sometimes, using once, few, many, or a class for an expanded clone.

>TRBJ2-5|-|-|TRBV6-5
CASSYSTGPPETQYF
TGTGCCAGCAGTTACTCGACGGGGCCTCCGGAGACCCAGTACTTC
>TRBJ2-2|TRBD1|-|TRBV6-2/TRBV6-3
CASKLTIRLRQGATGELFF
TGTGCCAGCAAATTGACTATCAGATTGAGGCAGGGGGCGACCGGGGAGCTGTTTTTT
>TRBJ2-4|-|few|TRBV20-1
CSARVGAKNIQYF
TGCAGTGCTAGAGTAGGGGCCAAAAACATTCAGTACTTC
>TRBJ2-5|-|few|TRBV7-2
CASSLATETQYF
TGTGCCAGCAGCTTAGCGACGGAGACCCAGTACTTC
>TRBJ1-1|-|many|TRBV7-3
CASSHGNTEAFF
TGTGCCAGCAGCCATGGGAACACTGAAGCTTTCTTT
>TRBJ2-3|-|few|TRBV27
CASTLGGPHTSTDTQYF
TGTGCCAGTACCTTGGGGGGGCCGCATACTAGCACAGATACGCAGTATTTT
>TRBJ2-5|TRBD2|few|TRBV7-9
CASSSRKILAGDQETQYF
TGTGCCAGCAGCTCCCGTAAGATACTAGCGGGGGACCAAGAGACCCAGTACTTC
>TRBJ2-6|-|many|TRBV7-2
CASSPGDRGSRANVLTF
TGTGCCAGCAGCCCCGGAGATCGGGGTTCCCGGGCCAACGTCCTGACTTTC
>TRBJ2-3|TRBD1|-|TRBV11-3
CASFRRGQGHTQYF
TGTGCCAGCTTCAGGAGGGGACAGGGCCATACGCAGTATTTT
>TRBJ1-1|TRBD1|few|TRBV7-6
CASSSSGTGLNTEAFF
TGTGCCAGCAGCTCAAGTGGGACAGGGCTGAACACTGAAGCTTTCTTT
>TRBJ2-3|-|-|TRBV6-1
CASSEFADTQYF
TGTGCCAGCAGTGAATTCGCAGATACGCAGTATTTT
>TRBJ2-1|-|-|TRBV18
CASSLRGRGHNEQFF
TGTGCCAGCTCACTCCGTGGTCGGGGGCACAATGAGCAGTTCTTC
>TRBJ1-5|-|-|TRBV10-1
CASSADLEGNQPQHF
TGCGCCAGCAGTGCAGACCTCGAGGGCAATCAGCCCCAGCATTTT
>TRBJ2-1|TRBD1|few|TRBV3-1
CASSPPGGFYNEQFF
TGTGCCAGCAGCCCCCCAGGGGGATTTTACAATGAGCAGTTCTTC
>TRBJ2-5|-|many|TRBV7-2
CASSLWAGETQYF
TGTGCCAGCAGCTTATGGGCGGGGGAGACCCAGTACTTC
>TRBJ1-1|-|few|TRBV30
CAWRPGNMNTEAFF
TGTGCCTGGAGACCTGGAAATATGAACACTGAAGCTTTCTTT
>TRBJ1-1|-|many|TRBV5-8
CASSLEGAVATEAFF
TGTGCCAGCAGCTTGGAAGGGGCCGTGGCCACTGAAGCTTTCTTT
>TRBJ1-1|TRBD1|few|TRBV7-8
CASSPQGALNTEAFF
TGTGCCAGCAGCCCGCAGGGGGCTCTGAACACTGAAGCTTTCTTT
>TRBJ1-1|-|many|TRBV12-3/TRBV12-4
CASSTTVNTEAFF
TGTGCCAGCAGTACGACCGTGAACACTGAAGCTTTCTTT
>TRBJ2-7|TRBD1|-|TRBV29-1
CSVAGTALTHEQYF
TGCAGCGTTGCCGGGACAGCCCTTACGCACGAGCAGTACTTC
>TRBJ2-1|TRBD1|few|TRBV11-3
CASSLSGWDSEQFF
TGTGCCAGCAGCTTATCGGGCTGGGACAGTGAGCAGTTCTTC
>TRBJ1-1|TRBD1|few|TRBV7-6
CASSFPQGENTEAFF
TGTGCCAGCAGCTTCCCACAGGGGGAGAACACTGAAGCTTTCTTT
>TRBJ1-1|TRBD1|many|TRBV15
CATSRDRTGAVIGNTEAFF
TGTGCCACCAGCAGAGATCGGACAGGGGCCGTGATCGGAAACACTGAAGCTTTCTTT
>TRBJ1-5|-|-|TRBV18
CASSPDSRGQPQHF
TGTGCCAGCTCACCCGACTCCAGGGGACAGCCCCAGCATTTT
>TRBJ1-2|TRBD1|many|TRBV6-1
CASSAGQGSIRGYTF
TGTGCCAGCAGTGCCGGACAGGGTTCGATTCGCGGCTACACCTTC
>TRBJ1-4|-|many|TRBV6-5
CASSPTGSNEKLFF
TGTGCCAGCAGCCCCACCGGGAGCAATGAAAAACTGTTTTTT
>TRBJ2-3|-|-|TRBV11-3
CASSLMTRTAGTDTQYF
TGTGCCAGCAGCTTGATGACCCGGACAGCGGGGACAGATACGCAGTATTTT
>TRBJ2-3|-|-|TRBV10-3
CAISESGPSTDTQYF
TGTGCCATCAGTGAGTCCGGCCCAAGCACAGATACGCAGTATTTT
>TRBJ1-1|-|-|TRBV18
CASSPIDGDMNTEAFF
TGTGCCAGCTCTCCTATTGACGGGGACATGAACACTGAAGCTTTCTTT
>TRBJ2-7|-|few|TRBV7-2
CASSLVPSYEQYF
TGTGCCAGCAGCTTAGTCCCATCCTACGAGCAGTACTTC
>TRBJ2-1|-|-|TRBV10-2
CASTEGGQMYNEQFF
TGCGCCAGCACCGAAGGTGGACAGATGTACAATGAGCAGTTCTTC
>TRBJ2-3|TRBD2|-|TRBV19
CASSHPLAGARDTQYF
TGTGCCAGTAGTCACCCACTAGCGGGGGCGAGAGATACGCAGTATTTT
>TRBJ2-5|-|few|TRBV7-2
CASSLDGRMQETQYF
TGTGCCAGCAGCTTAGACGGGCGAATGCAAGAGACCCAGTACTTC
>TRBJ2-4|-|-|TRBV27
CASSGGQFLAKNIQYF
TGTGCCAGCAGTGGGGGCCAGTTCCTGGCCAAAAACATTCAGTACTTC
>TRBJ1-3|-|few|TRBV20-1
CSAGVLQGSGNTIYF
TGCAGTGCGGGGGTACTACAGGGATCTGGAAACACCATATATTTT
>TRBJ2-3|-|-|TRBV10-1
CATSPGPIGTDTQYF
TGCGCCACCTCGCCGGGTCCCATCGGAACAGATACGCAGTATTTT
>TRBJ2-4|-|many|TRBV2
CASSETVDRFF
TGTGCCAGCAGTGAAACGGTCGACAGGTTCTTC
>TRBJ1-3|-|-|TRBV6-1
CASSAKLPVRASSGNTIYF
TGTGCCAGCAGTGCTAAACTCCCCGTCAGAGCCTCCTCTGGAAACACCATATATTTT
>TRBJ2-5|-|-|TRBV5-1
CASRDLTSDGETQYF
TGCGCCAGCAGGGACCTCACTTCGGACGGAGAGACCCAGTACTTC
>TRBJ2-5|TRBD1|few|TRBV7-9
CASSLAGQGRQTQYF
TGTGCCAGCAGCTTGGCGGGACAGGGCCGGCAGACCCAGTACTTC
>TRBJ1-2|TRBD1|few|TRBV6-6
CASSSGTGGFDYGYTF
TGTGCCAGCAGTTCAGGGACAGGTGGCTTTGACTATGGCTACACCTTC
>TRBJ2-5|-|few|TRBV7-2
CASSPTVAGKETQYF
TGTGCCAGCAGCCCGACCGTAGCCGGAAAAGAGACCCAGTACTTC
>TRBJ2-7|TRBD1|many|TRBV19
CASSGGQVSYEQYF
TGTGCCAGTAGTGGCGGACAGGTGAGCTACGAGCAGTACTTC
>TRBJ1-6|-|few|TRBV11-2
CASSSSGQSYNSPLHF
TGTGCCAGCAGCTCGTCCGGACAGTCCTATAATTCACCCCTCCACTTT
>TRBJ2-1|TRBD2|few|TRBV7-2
CASSLWASGTTYNEQFF
TGTGCCAGCAGCTTATGGGCTAGCGGGACCACCTACAATGAGCAGTTCTTC
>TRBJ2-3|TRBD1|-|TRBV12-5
CASGGDSTDTQFF
TGTGCTAGTGGGGGGGACAGCACAGATACGCAGTTTTTT
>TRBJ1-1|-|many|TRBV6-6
CASRGRTEAFF
TGTGCCAGCAGGGGGAGGACTGAAGCTTTCTTT
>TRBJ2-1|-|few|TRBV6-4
CASSLNGGSSYNEQFF
TGTGCCAGCAGCCTAAACGGGGGAAGCTCCTACAATGAGCAGTTCTTC
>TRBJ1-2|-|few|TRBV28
CASSLSTGVDYGYTF
TGTGCCAGCAGTTTAAGTACGGGCGTTGACTATGGCTACACCTTC
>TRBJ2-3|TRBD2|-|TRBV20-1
CSASASFRGGRDTQYF
TGCAGTGCGTCCGCTAGCTTCCGGGGGGGCCGGGATACGCAGTATTTT
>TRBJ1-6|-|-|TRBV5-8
CASSLLKGASPLHF
TGTGCCAGCAGCTTGCTAAAGGGAGCTTCACCCCTCCACTTT
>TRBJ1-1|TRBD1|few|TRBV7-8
CASSLGDRLEGAFF
TGTGCCAGCAGCTTAGGGGACAGGCTTGAAGGGGCTTTCTTT
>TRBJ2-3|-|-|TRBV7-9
CASSSRADTDTQYF
TGTGCCAGCTCCAGTAGGGCGGACACAGATACGCAGTATTTT